This passage covers 17 T cell receptor beta chains from one sample sequenced in a study of cytotoxic CD8 clonotypes in ibrutinib-treated CLL (dated by TCRdb to about 2021). This sample's time point label indicates: progressive disease on ibrutinib. The library was obtained by the immunoSEQ multiplex PCR assay. TCRdb's version of the immuneACCESS table is confined to in-frame rearrangements and falls short of the full clone set. An unresolved V gene accounts for under half of the shortfall where checked; the remainder is of unknown origin. The sample table records under 300,000 clones; approximately 76% of these occur just once. The ten largest account for about 5.8% of the sample. Here the sequenced sample was PBMCs, taken at disease progression, from a patient treated with ibrutinib. These receptors were obtained from a human donor with chronic lymphocytic leukemia.

This clone was recorded only once. This chain links TRBV27 with TRBJ1-5; D might be TRBD1 (5 bases). CDR1 MNHEY and CDR2 SMNVEV come from the germline V gene (reference sequence). V was clipped by 4 bases and J by 4 bases, with 11 bases between them. There are 14 residues in the CDR3. The CDR3 here is CASSSPGRNQPQHF. Written as DNA, the CDR3 is TGTGCCAGCAGTTCACCGGGACGAAATCAGCCCCAGCATTTT.

The CDR3 spells CASSASDTQYF. The CDR3 DNA follows: TGTGCCAGCAGCGCCTCTGATACGCAGTATTTT. V is TRBV5-4 and J is TRBJ2-3; D ambiguous. Trimming took 4 bases from V and 6 from J, leaving 6 bases between them. This CDR3 has 11 amino acids. CDR1 is SGHNT, CDR2 YYREEE, per germline (reference sequence).

This chain uses TRBV2 with TRBJ1-5; D might be TRBD1 (5 bases). Germline assignment: CDR1 SNHLY and CDR2 FYNNEI. The CDR3 runs 14 residues. Trimming removed 3 bases from V and 4 bases from J, with 10 bases in between. CDR3 nucleotide sequence: TGTGCCAGCAGTGATAGGCAGGGAAATCAGCCCCAGCATTTT. It codes for CASSDRQGNQPQHF.

This chain links TRBV10-3 with TRBJ1-1; tentative D call: TRBD1 (5 bases). The CDR3 has 13 amino acids. V was shortened by 0 bases and J by 8 bases, with 10 bases between the two germline ends. The V gene's germline CDR1 is ENHRY and CDR2 SYGVKD. This CDR3 reads CAISESGQPEAFF. DNA of the CDR3: TGTGCCATCAGTGAGTCGGGGCAGCCCGAAGCTTTCTTT.

The V call is TRBV5-8, the J call TRBJ1-2, with TRBD1 identical over 8 bases. J was trimmed by 2 bases and V by 4 bases; bases with no gene match: 7. Germline V gene data show CDR1 as SGHTS and CDR2 as YDEGEE. CDR3 length equals 15 residues. CDR3 nucleotides: TGTGCCAGCAGCACCAGACAGGGGACGAACTATGGCTACACCTTC. It encodes CASSTRQGTNYGYTF.

The chain employs TRBV28 and TRBJ2-2; possible D gene TRBD1, 8 bases. Germline V lookup: CDR1 MDHEN, CDR2 SYDVKM. The V gene lost 6 bases and the J gene lost 6 bases, with 17 bases spanning the gap. The CDR3 is 15 amino acids. The CDR3 DNA reads as TGTGCCAGCAGCTTCTGGACAGGGAGGGCCGGGGAGCTGTTTTTT. This codes for CASSFWTGRAGELFF.

J is TRBJ1-1 and V is TRBV5-1; D gene ambiguous. V was clipped by 6 bases and J by 4 bases, with 13 bases between them. Germline values: CDR1 SGHRS, CDR2 YFSETQ. The CDR3 consists of 13 residues. The CDR3 nucleotides are TGCGCCAGCACCTACCGGGATTCCACTGAAGCTTTCTTT. Its protein product is CASTYRDSTEAFF.

This clone came up a few times. CDR3 amino acids: CSASPAYEQYF. The CDR3 nucleotides are TGCAGTGCTAGTCCCGCCTACGAGCAGTACTTC. The chain combines TRBV20-1 with TRBJ2-7; D remains ambiguous. CDR3 length: 11 amino acids. Germline assignment: CDR1 DFQATT and CDR2 SNEGSKA (reference sequence). The V end was cut by 3 bases, the J end by 2 bases, with 5 bases between.

V is TRBV7-8 and J is TRBJ2-4; the D is unclear. Germline V CDR1 and CDR2: SGHVS, FQNEAQ. The CDR3 is made up of 15 amino acids. V was clipped by 4 bases and J by 1 base, with 11 bases between them. The CDR3 sequence: CASSSFRFAKNIQYF. The CDR3 region has the DNA TGTGCCAGCAGCTCTTTCCGCTTTGCCAAAAACATTCAGTACTTC. Full variable domain (outside the CDR3, taken from reference TRBV7-8 and TRBJ2-4): GAGVSQSPRYKVAKRGQDVALRCDPISGHVSLFWYQQALGQGPEFLTYFQNEAQLDKSGLPSDRFFAERPEGSVSTLKIQRTQQEDSAVYLCASSSFRFAKNIQYFGAGTRLSVL.

The chain joins TRBV25-1 to TRBJ2-1; no firm D call. V was shortened by 2 bases and J by 4 bases, with 12 bases between the two germline ends. Germline V gene lookup returns CDR1 MGHDK and CDR2 SYGVNS. The CDR3 is 15 residues long. The CDR3, as DNA: TGTGCCAGCAGTGAACCCCGGATTCCTTACAATGAGCAGTTCTTC. This codes for CASSEPRIPYNEQFF.

The chain is built from TRBV29-1 and TRBJ2-7, with a tentative D call TRBD1 (6 bases). Looked up from germline, CDR1 is SQVTM and CDR2 is ANQGSEA. V was pared by 0 bases and J by 2 bases, with 8 bases between. The CDR3 totals 13 residues. The CDR3 is CSVEETGPYEQYF. The CDR3 coding sequence is TGCAGCGTTGAAGAGACAGGACCCTACGAGCAGTACTTC.

The chain carries TRBV10-1 and TRBJ2-3; weak D call: TRBD2 (5 bases). The germline V gene encodes CDR1 WNHNN and CDR2 SYGVQD (reference sequence). The germline V and J ends were trimmed by 6 bases and 0 bases, with 16 bases remaining between them. The CDR3 is 16 residues long. DNA for the CDR3: TGCGCCAGCAGCGCGAGGGCGCGAACTAGCACAGATACGCAGTATTTT. Translated: CASSARARTSTDTQYF.

The rearrangement links TRBV18 to TRBJ1-3, with 8 bases matching TRBD1. The germline CDR1 and CDR2 sequences are KGHSH and LQKENI. With V trimmed by 2 bases and J by 4 bases, 10 bases remained unmatched. The CDR3 length is 17 residues. The CDR3 DNA follows: TGTGCCAGCTCACCATTATCTACAGGACAGGGAGGAAACACCATATATTTT. Translated: CASSPLSTGQGGNTIYF.

The chain joins TRBV6-5 to TRBJ1-2, with D uncertain. Germline V gene data show CDR1 as MNHEY and CDR2 as SVGAGI. The CDR3 loop spans 12 amino acids. V lost 6 bases to trimming and J lost 7 bases, with 12 bases between them. The CDR3 sequence is CASRWRLGGYTF. The CDR3 coding sequence is TGTGCCAGCAGGTGGCGTTTGGGTGGCTACACCTTC.

The V call is TRBV10-1, the J call TRBJ2-5; 7 nucleotides line up with TRBD1. After removal of 0 bases from V and 3 bases from J, the junction contained 10 bases not matched to a gene. In germline, CDR1 is WNHNN, CDR2 SYGVQD (reference sequence). The length of the CDR3 is 17 residues. The CDR3 is CASSESGPGTAKETQYF. For the CDR3, the DNA is TGCGCCAGCAGTGAGTCGGGACCCGGGACAGCAAAAGAGACCCAGTACTTC.

V is TRBV30 and J is TRBJ1-1; no firm D call. The CDR3 length is 16 residues. CDR1 and CDR2 (germline): GTSNPN, SVGIG (reference sequence). V shed 2 bases and J shed 0 bases, with 16 bases lying between them. DNA of the CDR3: TGTGCCTGGAGTTCCCGGACGGGGAATATGAACACTGAAGCTTTCTTT. Protein sequence: CAWSSRTGNMNTEAFF.

The table lists this clone with a count of one. This chain's CDR3 is CASSVGGAGQETQYF. In nucleotides, the CDR3 is TGTGCCAGCAGCGTAGGGGGGGCAGGCCAAGAGACCCAGTACTTC. The V and J genes are TRBV9 and TRBJ2-5; D could derive from TRBD1 or TRBD2 (6 bases each). Trimming left V 0 bases short and J 1 base short, with 10 bases between. The CDR3 loop spans 15 amino acids. Germline loops: CDR1 SGDLS, CDR2 YYNGEE. The entire variable domain, with the rest obtained from reference TRBV9 and TRBJ2-5, is as follows: DSGVTQTPKHLITATGQRVTLRCSPRSGDLSVYWYQQSLDQGLQFLIQYYNGEERAKGNILERFSAQQFPDLHSELNLSSLELGDSALYFCASSVGGAGQETQYFGPGTRLLVL.